This T cell receptor (beta chain) is drawn from a study of long-term antiretroviral therapy in people with HIV. Broader study findings: HIV repertoires covered narrower CDR3 length ranges than controls did. Blood in the study was drawn between the mid-2000s and the late 2010s, possibly under older ART regimens, which may be less effective than current ones.

Points on this clone: As yet, its antigen is unknown.

Before they underwent DNA extraction, samples held 1-10 million cryopreserved PBMC. Trimming cost V 7 bases and J 6 bases; bases outside gene matches: 7. The CDR3 spans 14 residues. CDR1 is MNHNS and CDR2 is SASEGT in the germline V gene. Version v3.0 of the immunoSEQ assay ran at survey level. Sequencing used immunoSEQ multiplex PCR; TCRdb keeps in-frame clones, though not all of them. This table holds approximately 13,000 clones, roughly nine tenths found once. Sequenced here: unsorted PBMCs, sampled 2.1 years after starting antiretroviral therapy. The gene calls are TRBV6-1 and TRBJ2-7, with 12 bases aligning to TRBD1. The clonotype was recovered from a woman between 40 and 50 years old with HIV. CDR3 coding DNA: TGTGCCAGCATCCCCGGGACAGGGGGCTTCGAGCAGTACTTC. Translation: CASIPGTGGFEQYF.